Following are 32 T cell receptor beta chains from one sample sequenced in a study of cytomegalovirus exposure and HLA in healthy donors. Both 60 Vbeta primers and 13 Jbeta primers went into the PCR. Clones were sequenced by immunoSEQ multiplex PCR, and TCRdb holds only the in-frame ones, with some missing. This sample has under 200,000 clones, with around 80% found just once. The source material was PBMCs. All receptors come from a male donor in good health and CMV-seropositive.

The chain combines TRBV6-5 with TRBJ2-1; D call uncertain. V lost 2 bases and J lost 6, with 5 bases in between. This CDR3 is 12 amino acids long. Germline CDR1 MNHEY, CDR2 SVGAGI. The CDR3 is CASSYASNEQFF. For the CDR3, the DNA is TGTGCCAGCAGTTACGCCAGCAATGAGCAGTTCTTC.

The V and J genes are TRBV4-2 and TRBJ1-1, with D possibly TRBD1 on 6 matching bases. The V and J ends lost 1 base and 0 bases respectively, with 12 bases between them. CDR1 is LGHNA and CDR2 is YNFKEQ in the germline V gene. The CDR3 length is 16 residues. CDR3 sequence reads: CASSQVGGQLNTEAFF. CDR3 nucleotides: TGTGCCAGCAGCCAAGTGGGTGGACAGCTGAACACTGAAGCTTTCTTT.

This clone has a handful of counts. V usage is TRBV28 and J usage is TRBJ1-4, with 8 nucleotides matching TRBD1. V lost 5 bases, J lost 4 bases, and 9 bases stayed unmatched. The CDR3 is 16 amino acids. CDR1 is MDHEN, CDR2 SYDVKM, per germline. For the CDR3, the DNA is TGTGCCAGCAGTACCCACGGACAGGGTGATAATGAAAAACTGTTTTTT. This sequence encodes CASSTHGQGDNEKLFF.

V is TRBV2 and J is TRBJ2-7; D remains ambiguous. This CDR3 region has 12 residues. CDR1 SNHLY and CDR2 FYNNEI come from the germline V gene. Between the trimmed V and J ends, which lost 4 bases and 3 bases, there was a span of 7 bases. The CDR3, as DNA: TGTGCCAGCAGTGCGAGAGTCTACGAGCAGTACTTC. Translation gives CASSARVYEQYF.

The rearrangement links TRBV6-5 to TRBJ1-1, with 8 positions matching TRBD1. The V segment lost 4 bases and the J segment 7 bases; nucleotides outside the gene matches: 11. Germline lookup yields CDR1 MNHEY and CDR2 SVGAGI. The CDR3 is made up of 15 amino acids. CDR3 region: CASSFLKTGVGEAFF. CDR3 nucleotides: TGTGCCAGCAGTTTTCTTAAGACAGGGGTTGGTGAAGCTTTCTTT.

The chain recombines TRBV6-5 with TRBJ1-6; 9 nucleotides agree with TRBD1. The V segment lost 0 bases and the J segment 12 bases; nucleotides outside the gene matches: 9. The V gene's germline CDR1 is MNHEY and CDR2 SVGAGI. The CDR3 runs 16 residues. The CDR3 coding sequence is TGTGCCAGCAGTTACTCGGCGGTGGGACAGGGACGACCCCTCCACTTT. Encoded protein: CASSYSAVGQGRPLHF.

The chain has TRBV5-1 and TRBJ2-1; the D gene is possibly TRBD1 (6 bases). CDR3 length: 15 amino acids. Germline V lookup: CDR1 SGHRS, CDR2 YFSETQ. Trimming removed 5 bases at V and 6 bases at J, with 18 bases between. DNA of the CDR3: TGCGCCAGCAGTTCCCAGGGACAACCTCTCAATGAGCAGTTCTTC. Its protein product is CASSSQGQPLNEQFF.

The CDR3 bases are TGTGCCAGCAGCCTCCCCGGGGGGTCAGAGACCCAGTACTTC. Translation gives CASSLPGGSETQYF. V gene TRBV5-4 combines with J gene TRBJ2-5, with 7 bases lining up with TRBD2. This CDR3 has 14 residues. J was trimmed by 4 bases and V by 4 bases; bases with no gene match: 7. CDR1 SGHNT and CDR2 YYREEE come from the germline V gene (reference sequence).

The chain carries TRBV7-2 and TRBJ2-7; perhaps TRBD1 as D (5 bases). The CDR3 covers 14 residues. V was clipped by 5 bases and J by 1 base, with 12 bases between them. Germline values: CDR1 SGHTA, CDR2 FQGNSA. For the CDR3, the DNA is TGTGCCAGCAGCCCTGCCAGGGCTTCCTACGAGCAGTACTTC. Translating it yields CASSPARASYEQYF.

The chain uses TRBV7-8 and TRBJ2-1; D is unclear. Germline V lookup: CDR1 SGHVS, CDR2 FQNEAQ. The V and J ends lost 7 bases and 4 bases respectively, with 8 bases between them. The CDR3 is 12 residues long. This CDR3 is CASMAAYNEQFF. The DNA of the CDR3 is TGTGCCAGCATGGCGGCATACAATGAGCAGTTCTTC.

The table lists this clone with a count of one. The junction departs from germline at one end; a sequencing error may be responsible. The chain carries TRBV7-9 and TRBJ2-5; 9 bases are shared with TRBD1. Germline CDR1 is SEHNR and CDR2 is FQNEAQ (reference sequence). The length of the CDR3 is 15 residues. The CDR3 bases are TGTTCCAGCAGCGGTACACAGGGGGCAAGGGAGACCCAGTACTTC. This encodes CSSSGTQGARETQYF.

The V gene is TRBV19, the J gene TRBJ2-7, with 9 bases lining up with TRBD2. Losses at the gene ends were 9 bases for V and 5 bases for J; bases not matched to a gene: 17. Germline-derived CDR1 and CDR2 are LNHDA and SQIVND (reference sequence). CDR3 size: 16 residues. This CDR3 is CASPPGNSGSFDEQYF. The CDR3 DNA reads as TGTGCCAGCCCCCCGGGAAATAGCGGGAGTTTCGACGAGCAGTACTTC. The full variable domain, completed using reference TRBV19 and TRBJ2-7, is DGGITQSPKYLFRKEGQNVTLSCEQNLNHDAMYWYRQDPGQGLRLIYYSQIVNDFQKGDIAEGYSVSREKKESFPLTVTSAQKNPTAFYLCASPPGNSGSFDEQYFGPGTRLTVT.

The rearrangement links TRBV6-6 to TRBJ2-7; TRBD1 agrees at 9 bases. This CDR3 contains 15 residues. CDR1 MNHNY and CDR2 SVGAGI come from the germline V gene (reference sequence). With V trimmed by 0 bases and J by 6 bases, 6 bases remained unmatched. Here the CDR3 reads CASSYSGQGGPEQYF. In nucleotides, the CDR3 is TGTGCCAGCAGTTACTCGGGACAGGGAGGTCCCGAGCAGTACTTC.

The rearrangement joins TRBV9 to TRBJ2-5; TRBD2 matches at 10 bases. Looked up from germline, CDR1 is SGDLS and CDR2 is YYNGEE. The CDR3 sequence is 19 residues long. With V trimmed by 3 bases and J by 2 bases, 16 bases remained unmatched. The DNA of the CDR3 is TGTGCCAGCAGCGACAGCCTCGACCCTAGCGGGAGCCAACAAGAGACCCAGTACTTC. Translated: CASSDSLDPSGSQQETQYF.

CDR3 loop: CASSLGFKAHKDSQETQYF. Written as DNA, the CDR3 is TGTGCCAGCAGCTTAGGTTTCAAGGCCCATAAAGACTCCCAAGAGACCCAGTACTTC. The rearrangement uses TRBV7-9 and TRBJ2-5; D ambiguous. CDR1 and CDR2 from the germline V gene are SEHNR and FQNEAQ (reference sequence). Trimming stripped 1 base from V and 1 base from J, with 22 bases between. The CDR3 runs 19 residues.

This clone was counted a single time. A junction boundary mismatches the germline segment, possibly from a read error. V gene TRBV7-9 combines with J gene TRBJ1-1; perhaps TRBD1 as D (5 bases). Germline V gives CDR1 SEHNR, CDR2 FQNEAQ (reference sequence). The CDR3 extends over 15 amino acids. CDR3 DNA sequence: TGTTCCAGCAGCTTAGCTGCAGGGATGAACACTGAAGCTTTCTTT. This translates into CSSSLAAGMNTEAFF.

This CDR3 is CASSWEGETQYF. In nucleotides, the CDR3 is TGTGCCAGCTCCTGGGAGGGAGAGACCCAGTACTTC. The chain carries TRBV7-9 and TRBJ2-5, with 7 positions matching TRBD2. Germline V lookup: CDR1 SEHNR, CDR2 FQNEAQ (reference sequence). Trimming removed 8 bases from V and 4 bases from J; junction bases left unmatched: 4. This CDR3 has 12 residues.

The V call is TRBV7-9, the J call TRBJ2-5, with TRBD1 matching 9 bases. Per the germline V gene, CDR1 is SEHNR and CDR2 is FQNEAQ (reference sequence). The CDR3 is made up of 16 amino acids. V lost 2 bases to trimming and J lost 5 bases; unmatched junction nucleotides: 9. Written as DNA, the CDR3 is TGTGCCAGCAGCTTATCCGGACAGGGGCGGAGGGAGACCCAGTACTTC. Translation gives CASSLSGQGRRETQYF.

The chain has TRBV5-1 and TRBJ2-5; possibly TRBD1 for D (6 bases). The CDR3 has 15 residues. Germline V gene sequence: CDR1 SGHRS, CDR2 YFSETQ. The V gene lost 0 bases and the J gene lost 3 bases, with 12 bases spanning the gap. Written as DNA, the CDR3 is TGCGCCAGCAGCTTGGGGGTCTGGACAGAAGAGACCCAGTACTTC. Translated, it gives CASSLGVWTEETQYF. Combining the CDR3 with reference TRBV5-1 and TRBJ2-5 gives the whole variable domain KAGVTQTPRYLIKTRGQQVTLSCSPISGHRSVSWYQQTPGQGLQFLFEYFSETQRNKGNFPGRFSGRQFSNSRSEMNVSTLELGDSALYLCASSLGVWTEETQYFGPGTRLLVL.

J is TRBJ1-4 and V is TRBV19, with D possibly being TRBD1 (5 bases). Germline assignment: CDR1 LNHDA and CDR2 SQIVND (reference sequence). The CDR3 consists of 12 residues. V lost 7 bases to trimming and J lost 7 bases, with 10 bases between them. The DNA for the CDR3 is TGTGCCAGTACCCGGGGGATTGAAAAACTGTTTTTT. Translation gives CASTRGIEKLFF.

The CDR3 DNA reads as TGTGCCAGCTCACATTGGGACAGCCCCTACGAGCAGTACTTC. The encoded protein is CASSHWDSPYEQYF. This chain joins TRBV18 and TRBJ2-7; 7 bases match TRBD1. V dropped 4 bases and J dropped 2; count of bases not matched to a gene: 5. Germline assignment: CDR1 KGHSH and CDR2 LQKENI. The CDR3 length is 14 residues.

This sequence joins TRBV29-1 and TRBJ2-1; D call uncertain. Between the trimmed V and J ends, which lost 7 bases and 1 base, there was a span of 5 bases. The CDR3 covers 11 residues. Germline V gene sequence: CDR1 SQVTM, CDR2 ANQGSEA. CDR3 nucleotides: TGCAGCGCGAGGTCCTACAATGAGCAGTTCTTC. This encodes CSARSYNEQFF.

The J gene is TRBJ2-3, the V gene TRBV15; TRBD1 matches at 10 bases. The V gene's germline CDR1 is LNHNV and CDR2 YYDKDF (reference sequence). This CDR3 has 18 residues. Trimming at V came to 1 base and at J to 1 base, leaving 8 bases not matched to a gene. CDR3 in DNA: TGTGCCACCAGCAGAGGAAGGCCTGGACAGGGGGGCACAGATACGCAGTATTTT. This sequence encodes CATSRGRPGQGGTDTQYF. Using reference TRBV15 and TRBJ2-3 for the parts outside the CDR3, the full variable domain is DAMVIQNPRYQVTQFGKPVTLSCSQTLNHNVMYWYQQKSSQAPKLLFHYYDKDFNNEADTPDNFQSRRPNTSFCFLDIRSPGLGDTAMYLCATSRGRPGQGGTDTQYFGPGTRLTVL.

The rearrangement joins TRBV11-2 to TRBJ1-5; tentatively, D is TRBD1 (5 bases). The CDR3 has 15 residues. Germline lookup yields CDR1 SGHAT and CDR2 FQNNGV. The ends were cut back, 6 bases at V and 4 bases at J, with 16 bases in the middle. The DNA for the CDR3 is TGTGCCAGCAGGGTACCCGGGGGGGGTAATCAGCCCCAGCATTTT. It specifies CASRVPGGGNQPQHF.

This clone is a singleton in its sample. The CDR3 coding sequence is TGTGCCAGCAGTTCGGACAGGAGAAATGAAAAACTGTTTTTT. Encoded protein: CASSSDRRNEKLFF. The V gene is TRBV28, the J gene TRBJ1-4; 7 bases are a match to TRBD1. Germline V gene lookup returns CDR1 MDHEN and CDR2 SYDVKM. The CDR3 runs to 14 residues. Trimming cost V 4 bases and J 5 bases; bases outside gene matches: 4.

V and J are TRBV5-6 and TRBJ1-2; maybe TRBD1 (5 bases). Germline assignment: CDR1 SGHDT and CDR2 YYEEEE. This CDR3 contains 13 residues. The V end was cut by 5 bases, the J end by 5 bases, with 13 bases between. CDR3 in amino acids: CASRLGTAYGYTF. The CDR3 DNA follows: TGTGCCAGCAGATTAGGGACTGCGTATGGCTACACCTTC.

This clone was counted between two and nine times. The J gene is TRBJ2-2, the V gene TRBV5-4; a weak D match, TRBD1 (6 bases). Germline V gene data show CDR1 as SGHNT and CDR2 as YYREEE (reference sequence). Trimming pared 3 bases from V and 3 bases from J, leaving 9 bases between. The CDR3 spans 14 residues. The CDR3 here is CASSSHRDTGELFF. As DNA, the CDR3 is TGTGCCAGCAGCTCCCACAGGGACACCGGGGAGCTGTTTTTT.

J is TRBJ1-5 and V is TRBV2; no firm D call. The CDR3 is 11 residues long. From germline, CDR1 is SNHLY and CDR2 FYNNEI. Trimming pared 6 bases from V and 10 bases from J, leaving 10 bases between. Here the CDR3 DNA reads TGTGCCAGCAGCTCTAGCGGACCCCAGCATTTT. Its protein product is CASSSSGPQHF.

The CDR3 sequence: CASKTGGRGYTF. As DNA, the CDR3 is TGTGCCAGTAAGACAGGGGGCAGAGGCTACACCTTC. The chain is built from TRBV28 and TRBJ1-2, with 10 bases aligning to TRBD1. CDR3 length equals 12 residues. The V gene end was trimmed by 9 bases and the J gene end by 8 bases; junction bases not matched to a gene: 6. Germline CDR1 reads MDHEN; CDR2 reads SYDVKM.

The rearrangement uses TRBV6-5 and TRBJ1-3, with D possibly TRBD1 on 6 matching bases. Germline V gives CDR1 MNHEY, CDR2 SVGAGI. Trimming took 4 bases from V and 2 from J, leaving 6 bases between them. This CDR3 contains 13 residues. The CDR3 region has the DNA TGTGCCAGCAGTTGGACAGCTGGAAACACCATATATTTT. Protein: CASSWTAGNTIYF.

This clone is a singleton in its sample. The CDR3 here is CASSQDSYSNQPQHF. CDR3 in DNA: TGTGCCAGCAGCCAGGACAGTTATAGCAATCAGCCCCAGCATTTT. The chain joins TRBV7-9 to TRBJ1-5; a possible D gene is TRBD1 (6 bases). This CDR3 has 15 residues. Trimming cost V 5 bases and J 0 bases, with 11 bases left between them. Per germline, CDR1 SEHNR and CDR2 FQNEAQ (reference sequence).

In the case of this clone: Other nucleotide sequences in the sample specify the same CDR3. J is TRBJ2-7 and V is TRBV19; 12 bases are shared with TRBD2. The V and J ends lost 5 bases and 3 bases, in that order; junction bases with no gene match: 5. Germline CDR1 LNHDA, CDR2 SQIVND (reference sequence). The length of the CDR3 is 15 residues. CDR3 nucleotide sequence: TGTGCCAGTAGTCCCGGACTAGCGGGATACTACGAGCAGTACTTC. It codes for CASSPGLAGYYEQYF. The whole variable domain, filled in from reference TRBV19 and TRBJ2-7, reads DGGITQSPKYLFRKEGQNVTLSCEQNLNHDAMYWYRQDPGQGLRLIYYSQIVNDFQKGDIAEGYSVSREKKESFPLTVTSAQKNPTAFYLCASSPGLAGYYEQYFGPGTRLTVT.